The TCR beta chain under discussion was sequenced for a study of CD8 T cells in Susac syndrome. Overall study findings and caveats: The study acknowledged a relatively small number of individuals in its TCR sequencing and HLA analysis.

RNA amounts of roughly 0.5 to 1 ug underwent reverse transcription with random hexamers. Across 54 Vbeta and 13 Jbeta, TCR beta CDR3 was amplified with immunoSEQ multiplex PCR. TCRdb recomputed calls from the immunoSEQ multiplex PCR reads with MiXCR, one row per CDR3 protein. There are tens of thousands of distinct CDR3 sequences in the sample; 91% occur only once, and roughly 0.49% lies in the top ten. The CDR3 is 14 amino acids. Germline values: CDR1 SGHTA, CDR2 FQGTGA. The V and J ends lost 5 bases and 3 bases, in that order; junction bases with no gene match: 4. From blood CD8+ and CD4+ T cells, TCR beta sequences were generated. Negative isolation yielded the CD8+ and CD4+ T cells, while FACS enriched the TEMRA cells. This clonotype was detected once. Its antigen is currently unknown.

Sequences were obtained from CD8+ T cells from PBMCs. The TCR sequence derives from a human donor with multiple sclerosis. The chain joins TRBV7-3 to TRBJ2-3; TRBD1 agrees at 8 bases. This chain's CDR3 is CASSHGTGTDTQYF. In nucleotides, the CDR3 is TGTGCCAGCAGCCACGGGACAGGAACAGATACGCAGTATTTT.